These T cell receptor beta chains were read from a single sample in a study of T cell responses to AZD1222 COVID-19 vaccine. Sequenced by immunoSEQ multiplex PCR; TCRdb stores in-frame clones only, minus some. The data show 55,000 to 65,000 clones, approximately 85% seen once. This sample comprised peripheral blood, obtained on day 0 of AZD1222 vaccination. The receptors derive from an adult in good health. Each CDR3 is given with its conserved first and last residue. The D gene is left open where the match is weak. Rows may omit the clone size; those that give it use once, few, many or a size class.

CDR3 DNA,CDR3 protein,clone size,V gene,D gene,J gene
TGCGCCAGCAGCCCGGGCGTCGGAGAGACCCAGTACTTC,CASSPGVGETQYF,-,TRBV5-1,-,TRBJ2-5
TGTGCCAGCAGTGAAGGTAGCGGGGGCTCCTACAATGAGCAGTTCTTC,CASSEGSGGSYNEQFF,medium-sized,TRBV2,TRBD2,TRBJ2-1
TGCAGCGGTCAATGGGGGGGGAACACTGAAGCTTTCTTT,CSGQWGGNTEAFF,-,TRBV29-1,-,TRBJ1-1
TGTGCCAGCAGTTACTCGAGTTCGGCTTGGTACGAGCAGTACTTC,CASSYSSSAWYEQYF,-,TRBV6-5,-,TRBJ2-7
TGTGCCACCACTGATACTGATCCCTACACAGATACGCAGTATTTT,CATTDTDPYTDTQYF,-,TRBV19,-,TRBJ2-3
TGTGCCAGCAGTTCGGGTTCAGGGAATTCACCCCTCCACTTT,CASSSGSGNSPLHF,once,TRBV28,-,TRBJ1-6
TGTGCCAGCAGCTTGGGCGGGGGGGCCAGAGAGACCCAGTACTTC,CASSLGGGARETQYF,once,TRBV5-4,TRBD2,TRBJ2-5
TGCGCCAGCAGTCCTTTTGATTTGAACCGCACCGGGGAGCTGTTTTTT,CASSPFDLNRTGELFF,-,TRBV4-1,-,TRBJ2-2
TGTGCCAGCAGTTACGCGAACACTGAAGCTTTCTTT,CASSYANTEAFF,many,TRBV6-5,-,TRBJ1-1
TGTGCCAGCAGCTTGGACAGGGGGCTTAGCAATCAGCCCCAGCATTTT,CASSLDRGLSNQPQHF,-,TRBV5-6,TRBD1,TRBJ1-5
TGCGCCAGCAGCCAAGCCGGACAGCCGGGCACAGATACGCAGTATTTT,CASSQAGQPGTDTQYF,-,TRBV4-1,-,TRBJ2-3
TGCGCCAGCAGCTTGGTACAGGGAGGCGAGCAGTTCTTC,CASSLVQGGEQFF,-,TRBV5-1,-,TRBJ2-1
TGTGCCAGCAGTTTCGGGACTAGCAATGAGCAGTTCTTC,CASSFGTSNEQFF,-,TRBV12-3/TRBV12-4,TRBD2,TRBJ2-1
TGTGCCAGCAGCGTAGCTTGGGGACAGGGGGATCAGCCCCAGCATTTT,CASSVAWGQGDQPQHF,few,TRBV9,TRBD1,TRBJ1-5
TGTGCCAGCAGCCTCCAGGGGGCAAGCACTGAAGCTTTCTTT,CASSLQGASTEAFF,-,TRBV3-1/TRBV3-2,TRBD1,TRBJ1-1
TGCAGCGCATCGGGACAAGGGGGCGAAAAACTGTTTTTT,CSASGQGGEKLFF,-,TRBV29-1,TRBD1,TRBJ1-4
TGTGCCAGCAGTTTGGTGCTAGCGGGGGCAAACACCGGGGAGCTGTTTTTT,CASSLVLAGANTGELFF,-,TRBV28,TRBD2,TRBJ2-2
TGTGCCAGCAGCTTAACGGCCTGGTCGATGACCGGGGAGCTGTTTTTT,CASSLTAWSMTGELFF,once,TRBV7-6,-,TRBJ2-2
TGTGCCTGGAGTGTTCGGTTATATAATTCACCCCTCCACTTT,CAWSVRLYNSPLHF,-,TRBV30,-,TRBJ1-6
TGCGCCAGCAGCTCGAATCCAGGGTCCCCGTTGTCCCAGCATTTT,CASSSNPGSPLSQHF,-,TRBV5-1,-,TRBJ1-5
TGTGCCAGCAGCCTCTCTTATGGGGATACGCAGTATTTT,CASSLSYGDTQYF,-,TRBV5-4,-,TRBJ2-3
TGTGCCAGCAGCTTTGGTCGGGGGGGCCGCGAGCAGTTCTTC,CASSFGRGGREQFF,-,TRBV11-1,TRBD2,TRBJ2-1
TGTGCCAGCAGCGCGGGGGGGGCAGAGACCCAGTACTTC,CASSAGGAETQYF,-,TRBV9,TRBD2,TRBJ2-5
TGTGCCAGCAGCTTATATATGGGGCAAAATCAGCCCCAGCATTTT,CASSLYMGQNQPQHF,-,TRBV7-8,-,TRBJ1-5
TGCGCCAGCAGCCCGGGACTAGCGGAGACCTACGAGCAGTACTTC,CASSPGLAETYEQYF,once,TRBV4-1,TRBD2,TRBJ2-7
TGTGCCAGCAGCGCAGGGGTGAACACTGAAGCTTTCTTT,CASSAGVNTEAFF,-,TRBV3-1/TRBV3-2,-,TRBJ1-1
TGTGCCAGCAGCTTGGGGTCAGGGGCCCCCTGGTCTGGAGCCCTCCACTTT,CASSLGSGAPWSGALHF,-,TRBV5-8,-,TRBJ1-6
TGTGCCAGCAGCCGAGGGACAGTTGCGGATTCACCCCTCCACTTT,CASSRGTVADSPLHF,few,TRBV6-5,TRBD1,TRBJ1-6
TGTGCCAGCAACCGAAGGACAGGGGGCGAGGAGACCCAGTACTTC,CASNRRTGGEETQYF,-,TRBV7-9,TRBD1,TRBJ2-5
TGTGCCAGCAGTGAAGGTGGGGGAGTGAACACTGAAGCTTTCTTT,CASSEGGGVNTEAFF,-,TRBV2,-,TRBJ1-1
TGTGCCAGCAGACGAACCGGGGCCGACGGCACTGAAGCTTTCTTT,CASRRTGADGTEAFF,-,TRBV27,-,TRBJ1-1
TGTGCCAGCAGTCCCGAAGGAAAGAACACTGAAGCTTTCTTT,CASSPEGKNTEAFF,once,TRBV13,-,TRBJ1-1
TGTGCCACCCGGACAGAAAACTACGAGCAGTACTTC,CATRTENYEQYF,-,TRBV6-5,-,TRBJ2-7
TGTGCCATCAGTGAGTCGAAAAGACAGTTAAACACTGAAGCTTTCTTT,CAISESKRQLNTEAFF,-,TRBV10-3,-,TRBJ1-1
TGTGCCAGCGGCAGACAGGGGCAAGAGACCCAGTACTTC,CASGRQGQETQYF,-,TRBV11-3,TRBD1,TRBJ2-5
TGTGCCACCAAGTTAACAGGGGGCGCTTTAGATAATTCACCCCTCCACTTT,CATKLTGGALDNSPLHF,-,TRBV15,TRBD1,TRBJ1-6
TGTGCCAGCAGTTTCTCGGGGGGAAATCACAATGAGCAGTTCTTC,CASSFSGGNHNEQFF,-,TRBV28,TRBD2,TRBJ2-1
TGTGCCAGCAGCTTGATGAGTAATAGCCATGGCTACACCTTC,CASSLMSNSHGYTF,-,TRBV5-6,-,TRBJ1-2
TGTGCCAGCAGTGGCCAGACAGATAACTATGGCTACACCTTC,CASSGQTDNYGYTF,-,TRBV2,-,TRBJ1-2
TGTGCCAGCAGTACGCCAGCGGGCACTGAAGCTTTCTTT,CASSTPAGTEAFF,-,TRBV12-3/TRBV12-4,-,TRBJ1-1
TGCAGTGCTAGTTCGGCGGGCAGGGGCTACGAGCAGTACTTC,CSASSAGRGYEQYF,-,TRBV20-1,-,TRBJ2-7
TGTGCCAGCAGTGGCGAGTGGGGCAGCTACGAGCAGTACTTC,CASSGEWGSYEQYF,-,TRBV28,-,TRBJ2-7
TGTGCCAGCAGCCCCGAGTGGTGGACTCCTCAGGGAGCTTTCTTT,CASSPEWWTPQGAFF,-,TRBV11-2,-,TRBJ1-1
TGTGCCAGTATTGACTTGGCACAGACGGTCTATGGCTACACCTTC,CASIDLAQTVYGYTF,-,TRBV19,-,TRBJ1-2
TGTGCCAGCAGCCAAACTGGACAGCTGCTCAACACTGAAGCTTTCTTT,CASSQTGQLLNTEAFF,-,TRBV3-1/TRBV3-2,-,TRBJ1-1
TGTGCCAGCAGGGAAGGGGGTACCTACGAGCAGTACTTC,CASREGGTYEQYF,-,TRBV6-1,-,TRBJ2-7
TGTGCCACCAGCGTAGAGCCGGGACTGTTTAATTCACCCCTCCACTTT,CATSVEPGLFNSPLHF,-,TRBV15,-,TRBJ1-6
TGTGCCAGCAGTTCCAAAGCGGGGGCAGATACGCAGTATTTT,CASSSKAGADTQYF,-,TRBV5-4,TRBD2,TRBJ2-3
TGTGCCAGCAGTTACTATTCGGGACATGGGGACACTGAAGCTTTCTTT,CASSYYSGHGDTEAFF,-,TRBV6-5,-,TRBJ1-1
TGCGCCAGCAGCCACGGACAGTCAAATTCACCCCTCCACTTT,CASSHGQSNSPLHF,few,TRBV4-1,-,TRBJ1-6
TGTGCCAGCAGCGTAGGGTCTGGGACAGGGTTGTACAATGAGCAGTTCTTC,CASSVGSGTGLYNEQFF,-,TRBV9,TRBD1,TRBJ2-1
TGTGCCAGCAGCTTCGGGGGGACAGGAGGCGAGCAGTACTTC,CASSFGGTGGEQYF,-,TRBV7-2,-,TRBJ2-7
TGCAGTGCTAGAGAAGGTGCGGGCACCTTC,CSAREGAGTF,-,TRBV20-1,-,TRBJ1-2